What follows are 17 T cell receptor beta chains derived from one specimen sequenced in a study of response to subunit inactivated influenza vaccine. Via MiXCR, TCRdb re-called the RT-PCR reads, giving one row per CDR3 protein. Found here are about 570,000 distinct CDR3 sequences, about 11% of them singletons; the top ten hold about 10%. A further study also used this sample, focusing on T cells expressing NK-cell markers. This second report adds: The authors generated TCR beta cDNA through 5'RACE template switching with UMIs.

The input for sequencing was PBMCs from blood, taken on the day of vaccination. Source of these receptors: a man in his forties or fifties who received an inactivated influenza vaccine.

The CDR3 here is CASSSRTSAFTDTQYF. CDR3 in DNA: TGTGCCAGCAGCTCGCGGACTAGCGCATTCACAGATACGCAGTATTTT. This sequence joins TRBV7-9 and TRBJ2-3; 9 bases are shared with TRBD2. The CDR3 sequence is 16 residues long. Germline-derived CDR1 and CDR2 are SEHNR and FQNEAQ (reference sequence). V gave up 4 bases and J gave up 2 bases; unmatched junction bases: 7.

This clonotype was counted between two and nine times. The J gene is TRBJ2-1, the V gene TRBV29-1, with TRBD2 matching over 13 bases. There are 14 residues in the CDR3. CDR1 is SQVTM and CDR2 is ANQGSEA in the germline V gene. Trimming at V came to 3 bases and at J to 11 bases, leaving 7 bases not matched to a gene. Here the CDR3 DNA reads TGCAGCGTTGATCGACGACTAGCGGGGGGAAAGCAGTTCTTC. Amino acid sequence: CSVDRRLAGGKQFF.

The chain is built from TRBV18 and TRBJ1-2; TRBD1 is a possible D gene (5 bases). Trimming shortened V by 0 bases and J by 6 bases, and 8 bases separated the two germline ends. The CDR3 totals 13 residues. The germline V gene has CDR1 KGHSH and CDR2 LQKENI. The CDR3 region has the DNA TGTGCCAGCTCACCACCCGCAGGGAATGGCTACACCTTC. Its protein product is CASSPPAGNGYTF. The full variable domain, in which reference TRBV18 and TRBJ1-2 provide the parts outside the CDR3, is NAGVMQNPRHLVRRRGQEARLRCSPMKGHSHVYWYRQLPEEGLKFMVYLQKENIIDESGMPKERFSAEFPKEGPSILRIQQVVRGDSAAYFCASSPPAGNGYTFGSGTRLTVV.

The sample holds a few counts of this clonotype. The V and J genes are TRBV5-1 and TRBJ2-2; no firm D call. The CDR3 spans 13 residues. V was trimmed by 1 base and J by 7 bases, leaving 8 bases between them. Germline V CDR1 and CDR2: SGHRS, YFSETQ. The CDR3 reads CASSLSGFGELFF. As DNA, the CDR3 is TGCGCCAGCAGCTTGAGTGGTTTCGGGGAGCTGTTTTTT.

There are a few counts of this clonotype. V usage is TRBV5-1 and J usage is TRBJ2-1; 7 bases line up with TRBD1. The germline gives CDR1 SGHRS, CDR2 YFSETQ. V trimming: 4 bases; J trimming: 6 bases; junction bases outside the gene matches: 10. The CDR3 has 15 residues. CDR3 amino acids: CASSPRQGSGNEQFF. DNA of the CDR3: TGCGCCAGCAGCCCTCGACAGGGATCGGGCAATGAGCAGTTCTTC.

The gene calls are TRBV20-1 and TRBJ1-2; the match to TRBD1 covers 7 bases. Germline lookup yields CDR1 DFQATT and CDR2 SNEGSKA (reference sequence). With V trimmed by 6 bases and J by 6 bases, 7 bases remained unmatched. CDR3 length equals 12 residues. The CDR3 region has the DNA TGCAGTGCAATGACAGGGTCCCATGGCTACACCTTC. This translates into CSAMTGSHGYTF.

This clonotype showed up just a few times. The V call is TRBV4-2, the J call TRBJ1-4; D remains ambiguous. Germline lookup yields CDR1 LGHNA and CDR2 YNFKEQ. The CDR3 consists of 15 residues. The V and J ends lost 0 bases and 8 bases respectively, with 13 bases between them. The CDR3 nucleotides read TGTGCCAGCAGCCAAGAATTCGGGATGGGCGAAAAACTGTTTTTT. It encodes CASSQEFGMGEKLFF.

This clonotype appeared a few times. The chain employs TRBV19 and TRBJ2-7, with TRBD1 as a possible D gene (6 bases). Germline CDR1 LNHDA, CDR2 SQIVND (reference sequence). CDR3 length: 17 amino acids. V lost 6 bases to trimming and J lost 1 base, with 22 bases between them. CDR3 residues: CASSRGIDRFLSYEQYF. The CDR3, as DNA: TGTGCCAGTAGCAGAGGGATTGACAGGTTTTTATCCTACGAGCAGTACTTC.

The chain has TRBV28 and TRBJ2-7, with 9 bases lining up with TRBD2. In germline, CDR1 is MDHEN, CDR2 SYDVKM. The CDR3 sequence is 15 residues long. The V and J ends lost 3 bases and 0 bases, in that order; junction bases with no gene match: 3. The CDR3 sequence is CASSFLREGSYEQYF. CDR3 nucleotide sequence: TGTGCCAGCAGTTTTTTGCGGGAGGGCTCCTACGAGCAGTACTTC.

This clonotype has more than one count but fewer than ten. The chain is built from TRBV12-3 or TRBV12-4 and TRBJ1-1; 9 bases agree with TRBD1. The CDR3 is made up of 13 amino acids. Unmatched junction bases numbered 6, after V lost 4 bases and J lost 9 bases. DNA for the CDR3: TGTGCCAGCAGTTCTGGACAGGGGAGACAAGCTTTCTTT. It encodes CASSSGQGRQAFF.

V is TRBV3-1 and J is TRBJ1-3; D uncertain. Trimming cost V 1 base and J 4 bases, with 11 bases left between them. This CDR3 has 15 residues. Germline CDR1 LGHDT, CDR2 YNNKEL (reference sequence). The CDR3 loop reads CASSQGSITGNTIYF. The CDR3 DNA reads as TGTGCCAGCAGCCAAGGTTCCATAACCGGAAACACCATATATTTT.

The chain has TRBV20-1 and TRBJ2-7; D is ambiguous. Germline V gene sequence: CDR1 DFQATT, CDR2 SNEGSKA (reference sequence). Trimming cost V 1 base and J 3 bases, with 19 bases left between them. The CDR3 spans 16 residues. The DNA for the CDR3 is TGCAGTGCTAGAGCTCCGAATAGGCGGTTGGACTACGAGCAGTACTTC. This encodes CSARAPNRRLDYEQYF.

This chain uses TRBV9 with TRBJ2-3; D tentatively fits TRBD1 or TRBD2 (5 bases each). CDR1 and CDR2 (germline): SGDLS, YYNGEE. The CDR3 sequence is 14 residues long. Trimming took 0 bases from V and 5 from J, leaving 10 bases between them. CDR3 in amino acids: CASSVGGTRDTQYF. The CDR3 DNA follows: TGTGCCAGCAGCGTAGGTGGGACGAGAGATACGCAGTATTTT.

V usage is TRBV4-2 and J usage is TRBJ2-2; D may correspond to TRBD1 or TRBD2 (5 bases each). Germline CDR1 is LGHNA and CDR2 is YNFKEQ. CDR3 length: 20 amino acids. V lost 3 bases and J lost 2, with 25 bases in between. Here the CDR3 reads CASSHPGPMVWFINTGELFF. DNA of the CDR3: TGTGCCAGCAGCCATCCGGGGCCGATGGTTTGGTTCATTAACACCGGGGAGCTGTTTTTT.

This clonotype was counted many times. The chain recombines TRBV12-3 or TRBV12-4 with TRBJ2-5; TRBD2 matches at 9 bases. The CDR3 has 14 residues. J lost 7 bases, V lost 5 bases, and 8 bases had no gene match. The CDR3 DNA reads as TGTGCCAGCAGTGATAGCGGGAGAGGGGGGACCCAGTACTTC. This codes for CASSDSGRGGTQYF.

This clonotype was counted only a few times. J is TRBJ2-1 and V is TRBV29-1; D gene uncertain. The CDR3 extends over 13 amino acids. Trimming took off 4 bases at V and 0 bases at J, with 7 bases between the two ends. Germline values: CDR1 SQVTM, CDR2 ANQGSEA. In DNA form, the CDR3 reads TGCAGCGTTGGGGCCAGCTCCTACAATGAGCAGTTCTTC. Its protein product is CSVGASSYNEQFF.

In its sample, this clonotype was seen a few times. The CDR3, as DNA: TGTGCCACCAGTGACCCGTCGGGGGGACAATACACCGGGGAGCTGTTTTTT. It encodes CATSDPSGGQYTGELFF. The chain employs TRBV24-1 and TRBJ2-2; TRBD2 is a possible D gene (7 bases). The V end lost 4 bases, the J end lost 3 bases, and 17 bases lay between the germline ends. Germline CDR1 is KGHDR and CDR2 is SFDVKD. The CDR3 runs to 17 residues.